The 22 T cell receptor beta chains presented below share a single source sample, sequenced in a study of tumor and adjacent non-tumor tissue in lung cancer. Three rounds of nested PCR, following a modified ARM-PCR protocol, produced the TCRbeta library. MiXCR, applied by TCRdb to the multiplex PCR reads, yields one record per CDR3 protein. The data contain under 100,000 distinct CDR3 sequences, about two thirds of them singletons. RNA was extracted from bulk tissue without any cell sorting. Sequencing used lung tumor tissue. These receptors came from a woman between 70 and 85 years old with non-small cell lung cancer.

Details on this clonotype: Being one base from a much bigger clone, this may be a read error. V gene TRBV28 combines with J gene TRBJ2-2, with TRBD2 matching over 8 bases. CDR1 and CDR2 (germline): MDHEN, SYDVKM. V dropped 2 bases and J dropped 4; count of bases not matched to a gene: 9. The CDR3 loop spans 17 amino acids. This CDR3 reads CASSLRLGAGVTGELFF. DNA for the CDR3: TGTGCCAGCAGTTTAAGGCTAGGAGCGGGAGTCACCGGGGAGCTGTTTTTT.

To note about this clonotype: Relative to the germline gene, one junction end is altered; a read error may explain this. The chain has TRBV11-3 and TRBJ2-1; 12 positions agree with TRBD2. CDR1 SGHNT and CDR2 YENEEA come from the germline V gene. The CDR3 loop spans 17 amino acids. CDR3 sequence reads: CASSSGTSGLPYNEQFF. The DNA for the CDR3 is TGTGCCAGTAGCTCGGGGACTAGCGGGCTCCCCTACAATGAGCAGTTCTTC. Based on the CDR3 plus reference TRBV11-3 and TRBJ2-1, the full variable domain is EAGVVQSPRYKIIEKKQPVAFWCNPISGHNTLYWYLQNLGQGPELLIRYENEEAVDDSQLPKDRFSAERLKGVDSTLKIQPAELGDSAVYLCASSSGTSGLPYNEQFFGPGTRLTVL.

About this clonotype: The CDR3 does not close with the conserved phenylalanine or tryptophan, likely indicating a read error. The chain carries TRBV4-1 and TRBJ1-1; D is undetermined. This CDR3 has 13 amino acids. From germline, CDR1 is MGHRA and CDR2 YSYEKL. V was pared by 4 bases and J by 6 bases, with 12 bases between. The CDR3 spells CASSLNGLSEAFL. The CDR3 DNA reads as TGCGCCAGCAGCCTGAACGGACTCTCTGAAGCTTTCCTT.

The chain carries TRBV29-1 and TRBJ2-7; the D is unclear. V dropped 8 bases and J dropped 6 bases, with 11 bases sitting between them. Germline V gene data show CDR1 as SQVTM and CDR2 as ANQGSEA. This CDR3 has 10 amino acids. The CDR3, as DNA: TGCAGCATCATGCAGCTCGAGCAGTACTTC. Its translation: CSIMQLEQYF.

A word on this clonotype: This CDR3 is missing its conserved last phenylalanine or tryptophan, likely due to a read error. No DNA is shown, since the ends of the CDR3 on it are uncertain; the CDR3 is the one TCRdb lists. This chain uses TRBV25-1 with TRBJ1-3. Ends included, the CDR3 has 17 residues. Looked up from germline, CDR1 is MGHDK and CDR2 is SYGVNS. This chain's CDR3 is CASSEFAVRSSGNTIYS.

This clonotype is medium-sized by share. This chain connects TRBV28 to TRBJ2-1; D gene uncertain. V lost 5 bases and J lost 5, with 16 bases in between. CDR3 length: 15 residues. CDR1 MDHEN and CDR2 SYDVKM come from the germline V gene. CDR3 residues: CASSPTSYGNNEQFF. The CDR3, as DNA: TGTGCCAGCAGTCCCACATCTTATGGCAACAATGAGCAGTTCTTC.

Comments on this clonotype: One end of the junction does not line up with germline, which may come from a read error. This rearrangement joins TRBV6-1 to TRBJ2-2, with D perhaps matching TRBD2 (5 bases). Germline V gives CDR1 MNHNS, CDR2 SASEGT. This CDR3 is built from 13 residues. The CDR3 region is CAIRSSEAGELFF. The CDR3 DNA follows: TGTGCCATAAGGAGTAGCGAGGCCGGCGAGCTGTTTTTT.

Comment on this clonotype: No conserved phenylalanine or tryptophan is present at the end of the CDR3, so a read error is the likely explanation. No DNA is shown, since the ends of the CDR3 on it are uncertain; the CDR3 is the one TCRdb lists. The chain combines TRBV6-6 with TRBJ1-2; the table's D call of TRBD1 was not tested on the DNA. The CDR3 has 12 residues if both end residues are counted. Germline assignment: CDR1 MNHNY and CDR2 SVGAGI (reference sequence). CDR3 amino acids: CASEAGGTVRTS.

In the case of this clonotype: It may be a read error: a sequence one base away is much more abundant. The chain uses TRBV5-1 and TRBJ1-1; D perhaps matches TRBD1 (5 bases). This CDR3 spans 15 amino acids. The V gene's germline CDR1 is SGHRS and CDR2 YFSETQ. The CDR3: CSSSLGQGVNTEAFF. In DNA, the CDR3 is TGCTCCAGCAGCTTGGGCCAGGGAGTCAACACTGAAGCTTTCTTT.

This clonotype has just one count. The junction and the germline gene differ at one end; a read error may be behind it. The chain is built from TRBV4-1 and TRBJ2-7; D is undetermined. Germline V CDR1 and CDR2: MGHRA, YSYEKL. This CDR3 is built from 14 residues. CDR3 in DNA: TGCGCCAGCAGCCCCGTACATGTGGGCCACGAACAGTACTTC. It is translated as CASSPVHVGHEQYF.

This clonotype was detected only a few times. This sequence may be a read error, since a much larger clone differs from it by one base. The CDR3 does not end in the conserved phenylalanine or tryptophan, so this is likely a read error. The rearrangement uses TRBV20-1 and TRBJ1-2; 7 bases are shared with TRBD1. The germline CDR1 and CDR2 sequences are DFQATT and SNEGSKA (reference sequence). Unmatched junction bases numbered 7, after V lost 6 bases and J lost 3 bases. CDR3 size: 13 residues. The CDR3: CSAPGQVDYGYTL. CDR3 in DNA: TGCAGTGCCCCTGGACAGGTCGACTATGGCTACACCTTG.

This clonotype is termed medium-sized. The CDR3 coding sequence is TGCAGCGTTGGAGGGACTAGCGGGTCGGACGGTGAGCAGTTCTTC. As protein: CSVGGTSGSDGEQFF. This rearrangement joins TRBV29-1 to TRBJ2-1; TRBD2 agrees at 12 bases. The CDR3 consists of 15 residues. The ends lost 4 bases at V and 9 bases at J; junction bases unmatched: 10. Looked up from germline, CDR1 is SQVTM and CDR2 is ANQGSEA.

By sample share, this clonotype is medium-sized. The rearrangement links TRBV11-1 to TRBJ2-5, with D possibly matching TRBD1 (6 bases). The V gene lost 1 base and the J gene lost 2 bases, with 11 bases spanning the gap. This CDR3 is built from 15 residues. Germline assignment: CDR1 SGHAT and CDR2 FQDESV (reference sequence). CDR3 in DNA: TGTGCCAGCAGCTTAGACTCAGGGGCTCAAGAGACCCAGTACTTC. Protein: CASSLDSGAQETQYF.

The rearrangement uses TRBV5-6 and TRBJ2-1, with D perhaps TRBD2 (6 bases). Germline V gives CDR1 SGHDT, CDR2 YYEEEE. The CDR3 has 15 residues. The ends were cut back, 3 bases at V and 7 bases at J, with 17 bases in the middle. CDR3 residues: CASSYRDCGVNEQFF. The CDR3 DNA follows: TGTGCCAGCAGCTACCGGGATTGCGGGGTTAATGAGCAGTTCTTC.

Regarding this clonotype: It may be a read error: a sequence one base away is much more abundant. CDR3: CAISVVAGVTEQYF. CDR3 sequence (DNA): TGTGCCATCAGTGTTGTAGCGGGAGTAACGGAGCAGTACTTC. The genes are TRBV10-3 and TRBJ2-7, with 9 bases fitting TRBD2. The CDR3 contains 14 residues. Trimming at V came to 4 bases and at J to 7 bases, leaving 8 bases not matched to a gene. Germline CDR1 reads ENHRY; CDR2 reads SYGVKD.

Turning to this clonotype: This is likely a read error, given that the CDR3 carries no conserved phenylalanine or tryptophan at its end. The CDR3 bases are TGTGCCAGCAGTAAAACAGGATTGAGTGGAAGTCAGCCCCAGCATCTT. Translation: CASSKTGLSGSQPQHL. V is TRBV12-3 or TRBV12-4 and J is TRBJ1-5; the D gene is possibly TRBD1 (5 bases). The CDR3 loop spans 16 amino acids. Trimming removed 5 bases at V and 6 bases at J, with 20 bases between.

Details on this clonotype: One end of the junction is discordant with germline, which a read error may explain. The chain is built from TRBV29-1 and TRBJ1-4; possible D gene TRBD1, 5 bases. Germline values: CDR1 SQVTM, CDR2 ANQGSEA. This CDR3 region has 14 residues. The CDR3 reads CSVGHEGTNKKLFF. CDR3 DNA sequence: TGCAGCGTCGGACATGAGGGGACTAATAAAAAACTGTTTTTT.

This chain connects TRBV28 to TRBJ2-5; the D call may be TRBD1 or TRBD2 (5 bases each). CDR1 and CDR2 from the germline V gene are MDHEN and SYDVKM. V lost 11 bases and J lost 5, with 21 bases in between. The CDR3 extends over 14 amino acids. CDR3 in amino acids: CAATGTGWFETQYF. Written as DNA, the CDR3 is TGTGCCGCGACCGGGACCGGCTGGTTTGAGACCCAGTACTTC.

For this clonotype: At one end, the junction sequence differs from germline, possibly due to a read error. This sequence joins TRBV12-3 or TRBV12-4 and TRBJ2-3; tentatively, D is TRBD2 (6 bases). The CDR3 sequence is 15 residues long. CDR3 nucleotide sequence: TGTGCCAGCAGCGGAGGGCCCTTGATCGCAGATAGGCAGTATTTC. This codes for CASSGGPLIADRQYF.

Comments on this clonotype: A read error is likely, as this CDR3 ends without the conserved phenylalanine or tryptophan. The rearrangement joins TRBV6-1 to TRBJ2-5; unclear D gene. Germline assignment: CDR1 MNHNS and CDR2 SASEGT. This CDR3 spans 13 amino acids. The germline V and J ends were trimmed by 10 bases and 1 base, with 13 bases remaining between them. The CDR3 is CAMGKSFQETQYL. The CDR3 DNA reads as TGTGCCATGGGAAAGTCATTCCAAGAGACCCAGTACCTC.

The V and J genes are TRBV6-1 and TRBJ1-2, with 7 positions matching TRBD1. V lost 7 bases to trimming and J lost 3 bases; unmatched junction nucleotides: 5. Germline assignment: CDR1 MNHNS and CDR2 SASEGT. The CDR3 has 13 amino acids. The CDR3 sequence: CASNIQGYYGYTF. CDR3 in DNA: TGTGCCAGCAATATACAGGGGTACTATGGCTACACCTTC.

This clonotype was found once. An end of the junction differs from the germline gene, which may be a read error. The V and J genes are TRBV29-1 and TRBJ2-1, with 8 bases matching TRBD2. The germline V gene has CDR1 SQVTM and CDR2 ANQGSEA. There are 12 residues in the CDR3. The CDR3 DNA follows: TGCAACGTTGCAAATAGCGGGAATGAGCAGCTCTTC. It is translated as CNVANSGNEQLF.